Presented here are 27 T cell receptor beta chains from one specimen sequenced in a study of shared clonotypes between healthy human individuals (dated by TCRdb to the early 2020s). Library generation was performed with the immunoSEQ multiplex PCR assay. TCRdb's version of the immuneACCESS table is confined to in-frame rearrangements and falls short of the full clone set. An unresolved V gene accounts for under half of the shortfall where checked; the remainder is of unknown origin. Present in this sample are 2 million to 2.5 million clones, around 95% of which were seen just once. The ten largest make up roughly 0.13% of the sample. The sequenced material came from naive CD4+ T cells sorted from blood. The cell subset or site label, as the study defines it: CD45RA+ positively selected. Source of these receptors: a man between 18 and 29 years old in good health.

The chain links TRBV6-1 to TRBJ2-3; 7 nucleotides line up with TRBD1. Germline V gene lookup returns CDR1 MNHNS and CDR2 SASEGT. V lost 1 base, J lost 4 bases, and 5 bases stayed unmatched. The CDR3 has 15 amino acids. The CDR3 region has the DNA TGTGCCAGCAGTGAAGGGGGCACAGGGGCAGATACGCAGTATTTT. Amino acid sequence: CASSEGGTGADTQYF.

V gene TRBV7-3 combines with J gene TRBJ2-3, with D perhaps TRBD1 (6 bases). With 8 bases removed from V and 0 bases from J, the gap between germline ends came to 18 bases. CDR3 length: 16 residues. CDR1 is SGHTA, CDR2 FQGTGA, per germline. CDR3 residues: CASPTRIGGSTDTQYF. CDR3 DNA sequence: TGTGCCAGCCCCACTCGGATTGGGGGCAGCACAGATACGCAGTATTTT.

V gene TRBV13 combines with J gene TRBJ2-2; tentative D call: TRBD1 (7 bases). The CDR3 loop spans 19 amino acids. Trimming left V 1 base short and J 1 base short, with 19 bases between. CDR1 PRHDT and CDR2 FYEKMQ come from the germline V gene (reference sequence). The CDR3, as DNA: TGTGCCAGCAGCTTAGTAGGAGGGGGACAGCCACGGAACACCGGGGAGCTGTTTTTT. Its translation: CASSLVGGGQPRNTGELFF.

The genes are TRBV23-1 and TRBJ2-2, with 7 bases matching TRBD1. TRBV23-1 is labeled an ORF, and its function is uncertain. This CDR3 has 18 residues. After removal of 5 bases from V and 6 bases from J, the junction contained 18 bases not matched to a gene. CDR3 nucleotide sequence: TGCGCCAGCAGTGAGAGCCCCCAAGGGGGCTACGCTTCCGGGGAGCTGTTTTTT. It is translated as CASSESPQGGYASGELFF.

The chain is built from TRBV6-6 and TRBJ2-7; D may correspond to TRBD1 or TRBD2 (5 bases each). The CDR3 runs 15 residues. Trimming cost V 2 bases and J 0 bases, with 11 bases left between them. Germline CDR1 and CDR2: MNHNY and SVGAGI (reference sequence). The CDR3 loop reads CASSYAQGPSYEQYF. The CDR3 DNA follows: TGTGCCAGCAGTTACGCTCAGGGACCCTCCTACGAGCAGTACTTC.

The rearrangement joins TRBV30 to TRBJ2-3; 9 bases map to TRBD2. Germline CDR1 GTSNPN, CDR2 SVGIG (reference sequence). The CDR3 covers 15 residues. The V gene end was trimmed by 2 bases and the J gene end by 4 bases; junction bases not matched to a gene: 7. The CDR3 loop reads CAWSLSGGWPDTQYF. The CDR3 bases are TGTGCCTGGAGTTTAAGCGGGGGGTGGCCAGATACGCAGTATTTT. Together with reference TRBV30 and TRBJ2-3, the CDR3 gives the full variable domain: SQTIHQWPATLVQPVGSPLSLECTVEGTSNPNLYWYRQAAGRGLQLLFYSVGIGQISSEVPQNLSASRPQDRQFILSSKKLLLSDSGFYLCAWSLSGGWPDTQYFGPGTRLTVL.

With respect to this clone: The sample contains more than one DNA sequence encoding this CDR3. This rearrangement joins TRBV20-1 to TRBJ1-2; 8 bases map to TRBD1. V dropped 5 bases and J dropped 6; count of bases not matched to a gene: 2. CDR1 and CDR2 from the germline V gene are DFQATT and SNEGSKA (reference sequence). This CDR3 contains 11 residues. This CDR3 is CSAYRGDGYTF. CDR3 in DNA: TGCAGTGCTTACAGGGGGGATGGCTACACCTTC.

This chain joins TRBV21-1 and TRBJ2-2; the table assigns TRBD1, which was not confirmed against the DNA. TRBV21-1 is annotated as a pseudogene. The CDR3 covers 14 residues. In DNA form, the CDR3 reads TGTGCCAGCAGCGATTGGACAGAAGAAGGGGAGCTGTTTTTT. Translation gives CASSDWTEEGELFF.

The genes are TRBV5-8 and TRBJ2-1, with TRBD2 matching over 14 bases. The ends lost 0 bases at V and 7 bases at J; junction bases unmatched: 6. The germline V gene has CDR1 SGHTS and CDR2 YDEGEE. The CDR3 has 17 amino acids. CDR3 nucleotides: TGTGCCAGCAGCTTGGTCGGGGGGACTAGCGGGAGAAATGAGCAGTTCTTC. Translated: CASSLVGGTSGRNEQFF.

CDR3 in amino acids: CASSITTLGGQNIQYF. As DNA, the CDR3 is TGTGCCAGTAGTATCACGACCCTAGGAGGGCAAAACATTCAGTACTTC. V and J are TRBV19 and TRBJ2-4, with a weak D call TRBD2 (6 bases). V shed 3 bases and J shed 5 bases, with 17 bases lying between them. Germline V lookup: CDR1 LNHDA, CDR2 SQIVND (reference sequence). The CDR3 is 16 amino acids.

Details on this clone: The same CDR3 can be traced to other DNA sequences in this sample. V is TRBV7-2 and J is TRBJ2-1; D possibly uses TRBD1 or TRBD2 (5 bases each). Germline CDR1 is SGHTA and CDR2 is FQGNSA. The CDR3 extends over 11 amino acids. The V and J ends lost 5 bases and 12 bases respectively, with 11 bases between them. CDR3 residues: CASSLGTGQFF. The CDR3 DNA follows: TGTGCCAGCAGCCTTGGGACGGGGCAGTTCTTC.

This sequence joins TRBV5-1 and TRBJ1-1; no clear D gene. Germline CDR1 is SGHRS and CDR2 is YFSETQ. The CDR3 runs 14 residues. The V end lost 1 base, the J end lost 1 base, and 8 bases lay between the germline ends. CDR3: CASSLSSQNTEAFF. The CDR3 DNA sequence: TGCGCCAGCAGCTTGAGTTCCCAGAACACTGAAGCTTTCTTT.

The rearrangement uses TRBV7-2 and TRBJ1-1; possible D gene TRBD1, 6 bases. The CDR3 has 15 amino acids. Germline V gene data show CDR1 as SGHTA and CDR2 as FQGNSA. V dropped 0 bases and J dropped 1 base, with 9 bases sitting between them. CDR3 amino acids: CASSLAAGANTEAFF. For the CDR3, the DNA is TGTGCCAGCAGCTTAGCAGCGGGGGCGAACACTGAAGCTTTCTTT.

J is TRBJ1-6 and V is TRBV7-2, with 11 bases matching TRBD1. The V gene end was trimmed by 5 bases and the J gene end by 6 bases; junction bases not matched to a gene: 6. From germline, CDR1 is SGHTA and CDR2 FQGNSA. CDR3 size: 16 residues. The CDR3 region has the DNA TGTGCCAGCAGCCCAGGACAGGGGGCAGGTAATTCACCCCTCCACTTT. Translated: CASSPGQGAGNSPLHF.

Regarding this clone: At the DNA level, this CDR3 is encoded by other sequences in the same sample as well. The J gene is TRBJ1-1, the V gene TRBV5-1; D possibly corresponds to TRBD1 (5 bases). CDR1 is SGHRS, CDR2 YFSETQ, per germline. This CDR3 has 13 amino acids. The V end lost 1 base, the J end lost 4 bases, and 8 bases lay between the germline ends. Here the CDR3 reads CASSLTQGTEAFF. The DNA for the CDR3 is TGCGCCAGCAGCTTGACGCAGGGCACTGAAGCTTTCTTT.

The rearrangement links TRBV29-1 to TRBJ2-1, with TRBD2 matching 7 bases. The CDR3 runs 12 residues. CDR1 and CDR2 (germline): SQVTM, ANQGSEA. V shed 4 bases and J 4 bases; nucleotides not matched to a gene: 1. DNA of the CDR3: TGCAGCGTTGGGGGACTATACAATGAGCAGTTCTTC. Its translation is CSVGGLYNEQFF.

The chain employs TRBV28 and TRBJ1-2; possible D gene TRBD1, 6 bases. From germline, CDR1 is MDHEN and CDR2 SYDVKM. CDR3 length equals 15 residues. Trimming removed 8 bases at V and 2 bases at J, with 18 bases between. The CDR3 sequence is CASRLRPGTNYGYTF. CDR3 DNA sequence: TGTGCCAGCCGACTTCGACCGGGGACAAACTATGGCTACACCTTC.

This CDR3 is CASSFQGADGYTF. Written as DNA, the CDR3 is TGTGCCAGCAGTTTCCAAGGGGCCGATGGCTACACCTTC. The chain carries TRBV28 and TRBJ1-2; the D gene is possibly TRBD1 (5 bases). V was clipped by 3 bases and J by 6 bases, with 11 bases between them. CDR3 length equals 13 residues. CDR1 is MDHEN and CDR2 is SYDVKM in the germline V gene.

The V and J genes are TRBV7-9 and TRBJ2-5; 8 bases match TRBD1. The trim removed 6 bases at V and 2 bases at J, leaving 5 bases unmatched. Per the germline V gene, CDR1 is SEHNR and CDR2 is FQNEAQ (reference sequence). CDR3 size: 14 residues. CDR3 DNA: TGTGCCAGCAGGTTGACAGGGGTTCAAGAGACCCAGTACTTC. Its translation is CASRLTGVQETQYF.

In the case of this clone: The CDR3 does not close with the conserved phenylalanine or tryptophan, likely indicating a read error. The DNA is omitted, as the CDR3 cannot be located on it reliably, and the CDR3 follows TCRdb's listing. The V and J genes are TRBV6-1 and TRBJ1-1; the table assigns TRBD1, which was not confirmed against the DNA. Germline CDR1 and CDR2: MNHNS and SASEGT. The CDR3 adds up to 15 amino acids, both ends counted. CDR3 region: CASSERGWGDRERGL.

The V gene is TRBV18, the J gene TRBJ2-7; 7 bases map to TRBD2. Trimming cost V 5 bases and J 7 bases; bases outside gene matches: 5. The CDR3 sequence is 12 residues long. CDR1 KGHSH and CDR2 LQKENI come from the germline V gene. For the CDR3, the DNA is TGTGCCAGCTCAGACCCGGGGGGTGAGCAGTACTTC. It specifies CASSDPGGEQYF.

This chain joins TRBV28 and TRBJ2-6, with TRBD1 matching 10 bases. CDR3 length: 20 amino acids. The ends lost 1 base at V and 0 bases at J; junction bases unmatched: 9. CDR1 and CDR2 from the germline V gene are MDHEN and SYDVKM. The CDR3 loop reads CASSLSLRQGAHSGANVLTF. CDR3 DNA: TGTGCCAGCAGTTTATCCCTACGACAGGGGGCCCACTCTGGGGCCAACGTCCTGACTTTC. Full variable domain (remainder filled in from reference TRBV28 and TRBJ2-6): DVKVTQSSRYLVKRTGEKVFLECVQDMDHENMFWYRQDPGLGLRLIYFSYDVKMKEKGDIPEGYSVSREKKERFSLILESASTNQTSMYLCASSLSLRQGAHSGANVLTFGAGSRLTVL.

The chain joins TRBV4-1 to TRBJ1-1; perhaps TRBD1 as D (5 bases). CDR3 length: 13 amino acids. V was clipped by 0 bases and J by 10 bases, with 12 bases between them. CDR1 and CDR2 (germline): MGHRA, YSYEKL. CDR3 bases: TGCGCCAGCAGCCAAGAACCCCGGGACCCAGCTTTCTTT. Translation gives CASSQEPRDPAFF.

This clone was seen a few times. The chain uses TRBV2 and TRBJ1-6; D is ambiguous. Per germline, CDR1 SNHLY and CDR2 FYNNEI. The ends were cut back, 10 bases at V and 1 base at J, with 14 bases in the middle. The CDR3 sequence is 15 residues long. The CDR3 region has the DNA TGTGCCACCGCTCCGGGGAGGTCCTATAATTCACCCCTCCACTTT. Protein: CATAPGRSYNSPLHF.

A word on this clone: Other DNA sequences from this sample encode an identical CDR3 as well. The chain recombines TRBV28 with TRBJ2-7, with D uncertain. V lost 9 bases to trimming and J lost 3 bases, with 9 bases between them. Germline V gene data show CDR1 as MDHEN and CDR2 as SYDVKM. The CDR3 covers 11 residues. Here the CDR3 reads CASLSDYEQYF. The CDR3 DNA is TGTGCCAGTTTATCGGACTACGAGCAGTACTTC.

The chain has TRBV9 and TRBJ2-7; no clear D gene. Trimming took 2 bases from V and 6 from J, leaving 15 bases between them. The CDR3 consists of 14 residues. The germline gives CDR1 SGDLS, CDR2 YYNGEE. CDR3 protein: CASSVMRTTGEQYF. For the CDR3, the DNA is TGTGCCAGCAGCGTCATGAGAACGACCGGCGAGCAGTACTTC.

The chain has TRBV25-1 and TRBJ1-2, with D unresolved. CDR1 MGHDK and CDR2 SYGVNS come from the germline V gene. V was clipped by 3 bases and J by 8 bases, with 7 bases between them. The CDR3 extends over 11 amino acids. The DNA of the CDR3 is TGTGCCAGCAGTGAGGGGTTGGGCTACACCTTC. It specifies CASSEGLGYTF.